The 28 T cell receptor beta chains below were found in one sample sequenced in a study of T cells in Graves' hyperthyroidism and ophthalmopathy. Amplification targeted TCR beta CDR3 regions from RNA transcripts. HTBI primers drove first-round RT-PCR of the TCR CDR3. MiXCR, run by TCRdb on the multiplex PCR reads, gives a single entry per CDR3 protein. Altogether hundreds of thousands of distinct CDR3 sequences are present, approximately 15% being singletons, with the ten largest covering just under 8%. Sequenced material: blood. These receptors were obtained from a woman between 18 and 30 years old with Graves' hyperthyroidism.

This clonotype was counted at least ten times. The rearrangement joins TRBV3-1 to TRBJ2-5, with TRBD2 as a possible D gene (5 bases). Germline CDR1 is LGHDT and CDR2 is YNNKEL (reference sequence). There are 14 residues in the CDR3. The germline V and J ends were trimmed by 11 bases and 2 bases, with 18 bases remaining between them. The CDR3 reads CASRPRDRQETQYF. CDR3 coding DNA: TGTGCCTCTCGCCCCCGGGATAGGCAAGAGACCCAGTACTTC.

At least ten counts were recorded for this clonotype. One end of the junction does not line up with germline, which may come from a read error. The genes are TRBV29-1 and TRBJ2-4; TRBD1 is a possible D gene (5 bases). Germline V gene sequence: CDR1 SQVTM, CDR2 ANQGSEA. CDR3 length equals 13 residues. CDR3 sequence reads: CSVEGVAKNIQYF. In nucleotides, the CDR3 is TGCAGCGTAGAAGGGGTAGCCAAAAACATTCAGTACTTC.

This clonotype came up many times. The CDR3 DNA is TGTGCCAGCAGCTTAGGGACAGGGTACTACGAGCAGTACTTC. It translates to CASSLGTGYYEQYF. This chain connects TRBV7-8 to TRBJ2-7; TRBD1 agrees at 8 bases. V was pared by 1 base and J by 3 bases, with 2 bases of the junction left unmatched. Germline CDR1 is SGHVS and CDR2 is FQNEAQ. The CDR3 is 14 residues long.

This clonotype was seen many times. This chain's CDR3 is CASSPTGGTQRDEQFF. CDR3 DNA: TGCGCCAGCAGCCCGACGGGAGGGACTCAGAGGGATGAGCAGTTCTTC. This chain joins TRBV4-1 and TRBJ2-1, with 8 bases aligning to TRBD2. With V trimmed by 4 bases and J by 8 bases, 13 bases remained unmatched. Looked up from germline, CDR1 is MGHRA and CDR2 is YSYEKL. The CDR3 totals 16 residues.

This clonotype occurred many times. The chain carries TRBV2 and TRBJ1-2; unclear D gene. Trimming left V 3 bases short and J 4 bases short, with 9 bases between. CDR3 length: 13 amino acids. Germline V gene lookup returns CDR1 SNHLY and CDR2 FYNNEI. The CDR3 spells CASSDEDLYGYTF. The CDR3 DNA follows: TGTGCCAGCAGTGATGAGGATCTCTATGGCTACACCTTC.

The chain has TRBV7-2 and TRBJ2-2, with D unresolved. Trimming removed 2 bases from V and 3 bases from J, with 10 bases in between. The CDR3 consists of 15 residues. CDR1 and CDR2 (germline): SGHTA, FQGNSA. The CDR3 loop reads CASSLRTRYTGELFF. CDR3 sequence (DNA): TGTGCCAGCAGCTTAAGGACCAGATACACCGGGGAGCTGTTTTTT.

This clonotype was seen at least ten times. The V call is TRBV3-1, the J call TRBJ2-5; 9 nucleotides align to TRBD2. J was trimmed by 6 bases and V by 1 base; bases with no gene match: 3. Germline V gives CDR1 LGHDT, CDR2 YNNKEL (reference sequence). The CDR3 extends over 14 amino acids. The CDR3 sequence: CASSQGLAGQTQYF. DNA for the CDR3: TGTGCCAGCAGCCAAGGCCTAGCGGGACAGACCCAGTACTTC.

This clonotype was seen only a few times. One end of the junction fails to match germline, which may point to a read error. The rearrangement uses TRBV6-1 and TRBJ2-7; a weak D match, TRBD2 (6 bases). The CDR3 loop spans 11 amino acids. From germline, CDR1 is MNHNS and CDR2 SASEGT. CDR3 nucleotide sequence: TGTGCCAGCGGGGAGGCCTACGAGCAGCACTTC. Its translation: CASGEAYEQHF.

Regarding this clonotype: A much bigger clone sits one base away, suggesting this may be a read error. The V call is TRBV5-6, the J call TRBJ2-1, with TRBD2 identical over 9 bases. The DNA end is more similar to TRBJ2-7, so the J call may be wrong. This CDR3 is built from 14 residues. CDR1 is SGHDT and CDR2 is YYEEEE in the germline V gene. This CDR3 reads CASRIAGVRNEQYF. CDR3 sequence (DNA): TGTGCCAGCCGAATAGCGGGAGTTCGCAATGAGCAGTACTTC.

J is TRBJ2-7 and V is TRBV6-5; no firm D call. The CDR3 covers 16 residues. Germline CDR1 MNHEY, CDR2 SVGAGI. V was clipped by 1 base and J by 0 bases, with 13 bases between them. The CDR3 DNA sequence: TGTGCCAGCAGTTACTACTCTGCGGCTACCTCCTACGAGCAGTACTTC. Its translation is CASSYYSAATSYEQYF.

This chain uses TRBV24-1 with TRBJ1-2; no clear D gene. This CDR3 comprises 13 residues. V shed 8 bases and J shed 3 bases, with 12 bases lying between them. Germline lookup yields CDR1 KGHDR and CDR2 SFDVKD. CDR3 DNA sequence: TGTGCCACCAAAAAGACGGCCGACTATGGCTACACCTTC. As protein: CATKKTADYGYTF.

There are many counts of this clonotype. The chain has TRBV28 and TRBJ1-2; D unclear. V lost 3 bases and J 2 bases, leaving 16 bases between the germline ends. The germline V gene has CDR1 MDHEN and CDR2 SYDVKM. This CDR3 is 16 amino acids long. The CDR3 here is CASSFGGAGVNYGYTF. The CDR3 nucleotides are TGTGCCAGCAGTTTTGGCGGAGCTGGGGTGAACTATGGCTACACCTTC.

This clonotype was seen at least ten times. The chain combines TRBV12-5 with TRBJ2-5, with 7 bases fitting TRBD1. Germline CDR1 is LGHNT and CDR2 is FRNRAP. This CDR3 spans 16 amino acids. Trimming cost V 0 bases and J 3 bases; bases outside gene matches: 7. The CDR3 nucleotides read TGTGCTAGTGGTTTGGTCGTTGGGACAGCGAAAGAGACCCAGTACTTC. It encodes CASGLVVGTAKETQYF.

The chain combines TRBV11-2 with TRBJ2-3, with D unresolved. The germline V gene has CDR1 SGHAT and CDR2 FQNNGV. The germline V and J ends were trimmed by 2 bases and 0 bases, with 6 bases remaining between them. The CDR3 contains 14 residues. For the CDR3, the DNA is TGTGCCAGCAGCTTAAGGCCTAGCACAGATACGCAGTATTTT. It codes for CASSLRPSTDTQYF.

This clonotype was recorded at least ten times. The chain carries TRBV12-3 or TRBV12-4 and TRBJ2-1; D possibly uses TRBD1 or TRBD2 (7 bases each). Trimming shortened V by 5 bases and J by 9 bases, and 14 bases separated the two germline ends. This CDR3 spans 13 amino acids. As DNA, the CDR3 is TGTGCCAGCAGTCGTGACAGGGAGGGTGAGCAGTTCTTC. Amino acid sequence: CASSRDREGEQFF.

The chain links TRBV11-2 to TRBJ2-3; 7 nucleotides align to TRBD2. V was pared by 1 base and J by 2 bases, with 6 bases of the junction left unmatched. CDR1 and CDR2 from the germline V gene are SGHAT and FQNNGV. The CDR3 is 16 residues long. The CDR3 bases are TGTGCCAGCAGCTTAGTAGGTCGGGGGGACACAGATACGCAGTATTTT. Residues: CASSLVGRGDTDTQYF.

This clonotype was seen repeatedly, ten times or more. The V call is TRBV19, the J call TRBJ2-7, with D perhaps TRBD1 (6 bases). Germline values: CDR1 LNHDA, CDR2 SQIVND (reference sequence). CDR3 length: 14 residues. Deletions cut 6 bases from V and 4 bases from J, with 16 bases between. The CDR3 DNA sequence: TGTGCCAGTAGAGGGACCGGACAGTCGTACGAGCAGTACTTC. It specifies CASRGTGQSYEQYF.

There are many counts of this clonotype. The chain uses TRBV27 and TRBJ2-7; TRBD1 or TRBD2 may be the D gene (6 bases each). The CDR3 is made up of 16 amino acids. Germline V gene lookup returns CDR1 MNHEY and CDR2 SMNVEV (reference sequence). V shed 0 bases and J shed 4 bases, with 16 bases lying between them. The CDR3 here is CASSLSAGEVKYEQYF. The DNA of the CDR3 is TGTGCCAGCAGTTTATCGGCAGGGGAGGTGAAGTACGAGCAGTACTTC.

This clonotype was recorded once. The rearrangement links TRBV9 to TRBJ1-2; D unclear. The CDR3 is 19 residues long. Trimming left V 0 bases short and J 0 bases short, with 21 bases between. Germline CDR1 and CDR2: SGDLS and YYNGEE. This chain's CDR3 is CASSVGEWVSSVANYGYTF. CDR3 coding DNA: TGTGCCAGCAGCGTAGGGGAGTGGGTATCCTCGGTGGCTAACTATGGCTACACCTTC.

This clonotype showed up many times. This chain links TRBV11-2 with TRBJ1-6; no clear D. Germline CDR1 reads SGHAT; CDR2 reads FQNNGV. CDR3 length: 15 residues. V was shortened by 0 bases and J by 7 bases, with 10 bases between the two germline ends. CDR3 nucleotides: TGTGCCAGCAGCTTAGATCGACACACAAATTCACCCCTCCACTTT. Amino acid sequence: CASSLDRHTNSPLHF. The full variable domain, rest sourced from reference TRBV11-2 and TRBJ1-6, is EAGVAQSPRYKIIEKRQSVAFWCNPISGHATLYWYQQILGQGPKLLIQFQNNGVVDDSQLPKDRFSAERLKGVDSTLKIQPAKLEDSAVYLCASSLDRHTNSPLHFGNGTRLTVT.

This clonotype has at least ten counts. CDR3 bases: TGTGCCAGCAGGTCAGATGGCTACACCTTC. It translates to CASRSDGYTF. V gene TRBV12-3 or TRBV12-4 combines with J gene TRBJ1-2, with D hard to call. V gave up 6 bases and J gave up 6 bases, with 5 bases separating them. The CDR3 covers 10 residues.

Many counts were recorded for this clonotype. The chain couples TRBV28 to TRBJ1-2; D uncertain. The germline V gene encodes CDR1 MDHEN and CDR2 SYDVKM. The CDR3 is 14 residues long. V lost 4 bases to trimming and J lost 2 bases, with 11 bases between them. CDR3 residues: CASSSSALNYGYTF. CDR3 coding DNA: TGTGCCAGCAGTTCCAGTGCCTTGAACTATGGCTACACCTTC.

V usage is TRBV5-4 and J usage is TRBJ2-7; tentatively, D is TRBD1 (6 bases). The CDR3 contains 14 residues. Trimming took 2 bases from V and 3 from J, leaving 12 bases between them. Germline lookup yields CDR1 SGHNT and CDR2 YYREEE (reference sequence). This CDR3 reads CASSLKTGGYEQYF. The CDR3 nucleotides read TGTGCCAGCAGCTTAAAGACAGGCGGCTACGAGCAGTACTTC.

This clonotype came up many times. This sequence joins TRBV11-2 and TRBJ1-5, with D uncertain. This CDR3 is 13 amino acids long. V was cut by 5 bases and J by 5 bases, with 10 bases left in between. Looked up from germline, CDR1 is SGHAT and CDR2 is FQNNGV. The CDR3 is CASSPGHYQPQHF. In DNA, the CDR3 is TGTGCCAGCAGCCCTGGGCATTATCAGCCCCAGCATTTT.

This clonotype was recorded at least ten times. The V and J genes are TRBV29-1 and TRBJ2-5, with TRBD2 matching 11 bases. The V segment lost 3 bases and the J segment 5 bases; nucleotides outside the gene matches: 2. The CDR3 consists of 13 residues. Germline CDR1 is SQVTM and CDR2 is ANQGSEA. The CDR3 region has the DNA TGCAGCGTTGACCTAGCGGGAGGCGAGACCCAGTACTTC. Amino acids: CSVDLAGGETQYF.

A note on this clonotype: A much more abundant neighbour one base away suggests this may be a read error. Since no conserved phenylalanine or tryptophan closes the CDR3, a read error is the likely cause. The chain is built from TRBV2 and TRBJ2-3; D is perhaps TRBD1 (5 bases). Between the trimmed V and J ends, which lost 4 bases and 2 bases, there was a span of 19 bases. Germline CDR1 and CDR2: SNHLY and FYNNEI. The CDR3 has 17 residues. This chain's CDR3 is CASSAGPVAFVTDTQYS. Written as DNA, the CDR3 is TGTGCCAGCAGTGCAGGGCCGGTGGCATTCGTCACAGATACGCAGTATTCT.

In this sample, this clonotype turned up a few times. For the CDR3, the DNA is TGTGCCATCAGTGTAACCCGGGACAGGGAATTTAAGAACTATGGCTACACCTTC. Translation: CAISVTRDREFKNYGYTF. This chain links TRBV10-3 with TRBJ1-2, with TRBD1 matching 9 bases. CDR3 length: 18 residues. From germline, CDR1 is ENHRY and CDR2 SYGVKD. The V gene end was trimmed by 4 bases and the J gene end by 2 bases; junction bases not matched to a gene: 14.

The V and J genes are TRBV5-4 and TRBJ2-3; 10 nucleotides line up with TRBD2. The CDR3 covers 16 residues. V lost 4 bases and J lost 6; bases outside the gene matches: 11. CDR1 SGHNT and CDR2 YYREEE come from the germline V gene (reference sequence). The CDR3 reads CASSTRLAGWADTQYF. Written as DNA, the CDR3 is TGTGCCAGCAGCACCAGACTAGCGGGCTGGGCCGATACGCAGTATTTT.